Detailed here is one T cell receptor (beta chain). In this sample, this clonotype turned up a few times. Its antigen remains unidentified. Nothing much larger sits one base from this clone, and base qualities are not available. To prepare the library, 5' RACE was applied. Sequencing took place on an Illumina HiSeq 2000. A universal primer binding site was added through template switching, and the final cDNA carried a unique molecular identifier so that TCR cDNA molecules could be counted accurately. First-strand cDNA for TCR alpha and beta chains was synthesized from specific primers in the conserved constant-segment region. To control for contamination, every cDNA library carried two barcodes: a SMART-Mk sample barcode plus Illumina barcodes. TruSeq adapter sequences along with Illumina sample barcodes were introduced in two successive PCR steps. TCR alpha and beta cDNA libraries were sequenced on the Illumina HiSeq platform with custom primers. The source study handled its data this way. MiGEC was used to process raw reads and extract unique molecular identifiers, and MiXCR was used to find CDR3 positions. Recombination models were inferred per individual with the repgenHMM and IGoR tools using an EM algorithm. The tcR package in R was used for shared clonotype analysis, with sharing normalized by the product of cloneset sizes. To study raw recombination free of thymic and clonal selection effects, out-of-frame nonproductive sequences were analyzed. TCRdb handled the public reads itself, with Q25 trimming in fastp and clone calling in MiXCR, and kept productive beta chains. CDR3 protein sequences are deduplicated, and each keeps its most common genes and DNA. These V and J calls originate from TCRdb's pipeline instead of the authors' own analysis. Recorded for this sample are a few hundred thousand distinct CDR3 sequences; about 10% of them occurred a single time. The ten most abundant clones make up 10% of the sample.

This sample is drawn from a study of identical twins (dated by TCRdb to 2016 to 2018). About the study as a whole: To test whether fetal clonotypes persist, the study used deep sequencing on TCR alpha and beta repertoires from monozygotic twins, unrelated adults of various ages, and cord blood. To rule out contamination, the twin experiments were replicated at different times with different library preparation protocols.

From the cysteine up to the phenylalanine, the CDR3 has a length of 15 residues. The CDR3 DNA has 45 bases and is translated from base 1. CDR1 and CDR2, looked up from the germline V gene, are SGHVS and FNYEAQ. Trimming accounts for 5 bases at V and 6 bases at J, while the number of junction bases matched to no gene is 9. Every donor was a healthy Caucasian. Using Miltenyi CD45RO+ enrichment and human naive T-cell isolation kits, memory (CD45RO+) and naive T cells were isolated from PBMC. On the study overall, not on this receptor specifically: Zero-insertion analyses could be partly confounded by invariant T cells such as MAIT and iNKT, although diverse VJ usage argued against such confounding for most clonotypes. Because the same donors could not be followed over many years, the conclusions depended on cross-sectional statistical analysis. Out-of-frame TCR alpha sharing in monozygotic twins was systematically underestimated by recombination models, whereas sharing between unrelated individuals was in agreement with the recombination models. The excess sharing between twins in beta out-of-frame sequences was weaker because fewer shared sequences reduced the signal-to-noise ratio. Out-of-frame TCR alpha sequences shared between twins showed an excess of low generation-probability sequences compared with coincidental sharing between unrelated individuals. Fewer insertions were carried by abundant cord blood beta clonotypes, a similar but weaker trend appeared in young adult naive repertoires, and no such trend appeared in memory repertoires.

Recombination joined TRBV7-6 with TRBJ2-1; TRBD2 fits 8 bases in the junction. The clonotype originates from a man aged 50 to 59 in good health. Sequencing was performed on memory T cells sorted from blood. The cell subset or site label on this specimen signifies: CD45RO+ enriched T cells. The CDR3 loop reads CASSGQRESPNEQFF. The nucleotide sequence is TGTGCCAGCAGCGGTCAGCGGGAGTCCCCCAATGAGCAGTTCTTC.